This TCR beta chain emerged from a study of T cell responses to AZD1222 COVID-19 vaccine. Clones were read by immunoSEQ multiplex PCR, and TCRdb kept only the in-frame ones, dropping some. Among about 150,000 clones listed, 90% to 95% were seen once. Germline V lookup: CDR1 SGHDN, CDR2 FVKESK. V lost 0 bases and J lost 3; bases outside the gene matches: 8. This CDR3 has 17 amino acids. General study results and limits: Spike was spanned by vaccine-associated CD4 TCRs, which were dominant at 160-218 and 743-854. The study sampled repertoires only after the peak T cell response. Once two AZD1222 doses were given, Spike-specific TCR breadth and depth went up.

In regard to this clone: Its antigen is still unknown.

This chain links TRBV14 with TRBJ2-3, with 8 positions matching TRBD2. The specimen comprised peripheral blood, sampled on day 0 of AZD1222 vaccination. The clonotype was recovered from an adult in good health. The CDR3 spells CASSQDRAGEGTDTQYF. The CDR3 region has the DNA TGTGCCAGCAGCCAAGATCGAGCGGGAGAAGGGACAGATACGCAGTATTTT.